This paragraph covers one T cell receptor (beta chain) sequence. Its target is not known. This sample is part of a study of CD8 T cells in ankylosing spondylitis. Regarding the study as a whole: Before this, some motif variants had been reported in reactive arthritis synovial fluid and blood. Blood of patients with ankylosing spondylitis appeared to be characterized by a TCR beta motif of about 8 highly homologous variants. As reported, disease-linked clones showed significant enrichment in matched ankylosing spondylitis synovial fluid. In peripheral blood, disease-linked CD8+ clones occurred at relatively low frequencies.

Making the TCR beta libraries involved quantitative 5'-RACE with molecular barcodes. MiXCR was run by TCRdb on the 5' RACE reads, yielding one entry per CDR3 protein. The sample carries fewer than 500,000 distinct CDR3 sequences, about 22% recorded once. CDR1 is MNHEY and CDR2 is SVGEGT in the germline V gene. Trimming removed 8 bases from V and 5 bases from J; junction bases left unmatched: 11. The CDR3 contains 15 residues. Sequencing input: blood, either unsorted or a sorted T cell fraction (not recorded which). The chain recombines TRBV6-2 or TRBV6-3 with TRBJ1-4; 7 nucleotides match TRBD1. The receptor's source is a male donor with ankylosing spondylitis. CDR3 in DNA: TGTGCCAGCCGCTACATCGGGACAGAGAATGAAAAACTGTTTTTT. Residues: CASRYIGTENEKLFF.